These 4 T cell receptor beta chains came from one sample sequenced in a study of metastatic and nonmetastatic thyroid tumors. Ahead of thyroid surgery, no patient had received treatment of any kind. TCRdb reanalyzed the PCR reads with MiXCR. The sample has approximately 21,000 clones, around 28% seen once. Material for sequencing was tumor tissue. The receptors originated from a female donor with papillary thyroid cancer or a benign thyroid nodule (not recorded which). Some clones in this sample may be carry-over from other donors' samples.

The chain has TRBV6-2 or TRBV6-3 and TRBJ2-3; possible D gene TRBD1, 6 bases. Trimming shortened V by 6 bases and J by 11 bases, and 15 bases separated the two germline ends. Germline V gene data show CDR1 as MNHEY and CDR2 as SVGEGT. The length of the CDR3 is 12 residues. The CDR3, as DNA: TGTGCCAGCAGCCTCGCGGTGACAGGGCAGTATTTT. Its translation is CASSLAVTGQYF.

This clone rates as medium-sized (0.01 to 0.1%). The J gene is TRBJ1-5, the V gene TRBV19; D gene unclear. CDR1 is LNHDA and CDR2 is SQIVND in the germline V gene (reference sequence). The germline V and J ends were trimmed by 5 bases and 1 base, with 15 bases remaining between them. The CDR3 contains 16 residues. The chain's CDR3 is CASSGRGLESNQPQHF. CDR3 nucleotide sequence: TGTGCCAGTAGTGGCAGAGGGTTGGAAAGCAATCAGCCCCAGCATTTT.

This chain connects TRBV28 to TRBJ2-7; weak D call: TRBD2 (6 bases). The CDR3 totals 16 residues. Germline V gene sequence: CDR1 MDHEN, CDR2 SYDVKM. Trimming removed 1 base at V and 3 bases at J, with 16 bases between. The CDR3 loop reads CASSLSEAGTHYEQYF. CDR3 DNA: TGTGCCAGCAGTTTATCGGAGGCGGGAACGCACTACGAGCAGTACTTC.

Ten or more counts support this clone. V usage is TRBV5-1 and J usage is TRBJ2-1, with TRBD2 matching 8 bases. Germline-derived CDR1 and CDR2 are SGHRS and YFSETQ. The length of the CDR3 is 13 residues. The CDR3 nucleotides are TGCGCTAGTAGCGGGGACGCTTACAATGAGCAGTTCTTC. Amino acids: CASSGDAYNEQFF.